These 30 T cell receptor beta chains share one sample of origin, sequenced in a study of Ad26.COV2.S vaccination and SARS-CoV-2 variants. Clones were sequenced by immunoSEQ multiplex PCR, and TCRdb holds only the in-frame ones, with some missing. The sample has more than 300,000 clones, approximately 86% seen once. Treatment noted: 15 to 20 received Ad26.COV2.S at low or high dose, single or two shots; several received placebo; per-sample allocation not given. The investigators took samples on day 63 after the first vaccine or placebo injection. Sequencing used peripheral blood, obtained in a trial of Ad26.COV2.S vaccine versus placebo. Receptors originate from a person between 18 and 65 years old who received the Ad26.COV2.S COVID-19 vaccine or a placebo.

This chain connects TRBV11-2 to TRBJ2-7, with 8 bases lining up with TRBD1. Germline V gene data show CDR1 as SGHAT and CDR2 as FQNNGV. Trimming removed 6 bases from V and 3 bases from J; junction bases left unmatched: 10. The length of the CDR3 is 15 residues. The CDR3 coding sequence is TGTGCCAGCAGTCCCCAAGAAGGGACAGGCTACGAGCAGTACTTC. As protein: CASSPQEGTGYEQYF.

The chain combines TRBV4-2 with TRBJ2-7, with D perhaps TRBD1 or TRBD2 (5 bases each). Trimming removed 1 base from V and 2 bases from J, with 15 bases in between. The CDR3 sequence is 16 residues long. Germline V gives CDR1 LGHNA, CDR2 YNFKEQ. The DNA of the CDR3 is TGTGCCAGCAGCCAAGGTACCGGGACCTTACCCTACGAGCAGTACTTC. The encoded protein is CASSQGTGTLPYEQYF.

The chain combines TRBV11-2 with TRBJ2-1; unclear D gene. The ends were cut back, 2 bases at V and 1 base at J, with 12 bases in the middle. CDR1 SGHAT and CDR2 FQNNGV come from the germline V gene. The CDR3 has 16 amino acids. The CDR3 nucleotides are TGTGCCAGCAGCTTAAGTGTACCCAAGTCCTACAATGAGCAGTTCTTC. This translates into CASSLSVPKSYNEQFF.

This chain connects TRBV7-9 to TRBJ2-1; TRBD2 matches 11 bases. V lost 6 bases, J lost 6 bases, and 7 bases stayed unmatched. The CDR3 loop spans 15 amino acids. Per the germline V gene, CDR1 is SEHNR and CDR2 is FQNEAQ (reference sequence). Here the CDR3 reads CASSPSGGYFNEQFF. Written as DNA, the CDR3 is TGTGCCAGCAGTCCTAGCGGGGGGTATTTCAATGAGCAGTTCTTC.

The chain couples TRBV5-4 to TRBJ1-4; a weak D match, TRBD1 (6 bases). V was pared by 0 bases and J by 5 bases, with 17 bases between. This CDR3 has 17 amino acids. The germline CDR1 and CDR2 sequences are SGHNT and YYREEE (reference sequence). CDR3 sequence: CASSLGGASGVNEKLFF. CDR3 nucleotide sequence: TGTGCCAGCAGCTTGGGGGGGGCATCCGGTGTGAATGAAAAACTGTTTTTT.

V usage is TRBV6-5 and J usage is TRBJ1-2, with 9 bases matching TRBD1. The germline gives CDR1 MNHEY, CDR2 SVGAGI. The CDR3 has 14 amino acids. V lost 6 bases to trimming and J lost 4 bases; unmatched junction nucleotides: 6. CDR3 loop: CASRLGQGSYGYTF. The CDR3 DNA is TGTGCCAGCAGACTCGGACAGGGGAGCTATGGCTACACCTTC.

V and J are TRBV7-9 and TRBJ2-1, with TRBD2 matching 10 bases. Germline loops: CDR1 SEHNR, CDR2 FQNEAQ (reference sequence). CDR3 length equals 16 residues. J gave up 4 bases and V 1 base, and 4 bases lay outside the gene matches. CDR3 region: CASSLGTSGGYNEQFF. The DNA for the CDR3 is TGTGCCAGCAGCTTAGGGACTAGCGGAGGTTACAATGAGCAGTTCTTC.

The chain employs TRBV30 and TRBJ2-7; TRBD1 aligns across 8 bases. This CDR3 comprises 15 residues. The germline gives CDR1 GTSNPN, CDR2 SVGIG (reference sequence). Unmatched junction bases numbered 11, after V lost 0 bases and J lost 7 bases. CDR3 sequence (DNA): TGTGCCTGGAGTGTAGGACAGGGAGTATCGCGGGAGCAGTACTTC. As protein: CAWSVGQGVSREQYF. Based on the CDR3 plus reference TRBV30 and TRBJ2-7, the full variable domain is SQTIHQWPATLVQPVGSPLSLECTVEGTSNPNLYWYRQAAGRGLQLLFYSVGIGQISSEVPQNLSASRPQDRQFILSSKKLLLSDSGFYLCAWSVGQGVSREQYFGPGTRLTVT.

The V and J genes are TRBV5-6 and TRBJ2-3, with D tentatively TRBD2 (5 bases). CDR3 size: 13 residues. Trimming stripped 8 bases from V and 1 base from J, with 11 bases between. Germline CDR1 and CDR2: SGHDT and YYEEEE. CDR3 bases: TGTGCCAGTAGTAGCGCAGGCACAGATACGCAGTATTTT. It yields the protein CASSSAGTDTQYF.

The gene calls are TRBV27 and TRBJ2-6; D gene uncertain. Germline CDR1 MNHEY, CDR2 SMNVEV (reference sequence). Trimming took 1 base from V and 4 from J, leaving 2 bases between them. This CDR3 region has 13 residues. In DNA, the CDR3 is TGTGCCAGCAGTTTATGGGGGGCCAACGTCCTGACTTTC. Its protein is CASSLWGANVLTF.

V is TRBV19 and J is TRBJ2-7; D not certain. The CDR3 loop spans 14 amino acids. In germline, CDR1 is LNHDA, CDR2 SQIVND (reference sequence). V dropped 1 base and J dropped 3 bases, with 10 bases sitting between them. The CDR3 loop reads CASSIASGRYEQYF. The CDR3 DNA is TGTGCCAGTAGTATAGCCTCGGGTCGCTACGAGCAGTACTTC.

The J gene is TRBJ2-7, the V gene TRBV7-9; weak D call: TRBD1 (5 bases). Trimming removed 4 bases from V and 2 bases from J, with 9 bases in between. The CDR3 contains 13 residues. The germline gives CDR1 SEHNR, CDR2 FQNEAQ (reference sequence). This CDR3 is CASSYVGAYEQYF. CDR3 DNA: TGTGCCAGCAGCTATGTAGGGGCCTACGAGCAGTACTTC.

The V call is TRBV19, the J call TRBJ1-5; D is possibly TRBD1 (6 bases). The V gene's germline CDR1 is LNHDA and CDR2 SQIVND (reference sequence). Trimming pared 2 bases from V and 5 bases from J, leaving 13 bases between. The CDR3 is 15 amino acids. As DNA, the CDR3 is TGTGCCAGTAGTATAATACAGGGTAACCATCAGCCCCAGCATTTT. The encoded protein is CASSIIQGNHQPQHF.

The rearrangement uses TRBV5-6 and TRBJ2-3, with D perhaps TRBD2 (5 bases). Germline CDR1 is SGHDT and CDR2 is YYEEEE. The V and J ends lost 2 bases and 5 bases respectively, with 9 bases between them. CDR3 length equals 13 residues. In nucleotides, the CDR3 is TGTGCCAGCAGCTTCTCCGGGGAAGATACGCAGTATTTT. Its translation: CASSFSGEDTQYF.

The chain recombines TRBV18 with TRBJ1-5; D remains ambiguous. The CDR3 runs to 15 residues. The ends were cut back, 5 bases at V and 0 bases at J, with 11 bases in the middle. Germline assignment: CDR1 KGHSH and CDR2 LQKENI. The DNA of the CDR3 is TGTGCCAGCTCAGCCTCCGGGGATAGCAATCAGCCCCAGCATTTT. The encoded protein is CASSASGDSNQPQHF.

The CDR3 region has the DNA TGTGCCAGCTCACCGAAGGTAGCGGGAGGGCCCGATACGCAGTATTTT. Protein: CASSPKVAGGPDTQYF. The rearrangement joins TRBV18 to TRBJ2-3; TRBD2 matches 11 bases. V was pared by 3 bases and J by 6 bases, with 8 bases of the junction left unmatched. The V gene's germline CDR1 is KGHSH and CDR2 LQKENI. The CDR3 contains 16 residues.

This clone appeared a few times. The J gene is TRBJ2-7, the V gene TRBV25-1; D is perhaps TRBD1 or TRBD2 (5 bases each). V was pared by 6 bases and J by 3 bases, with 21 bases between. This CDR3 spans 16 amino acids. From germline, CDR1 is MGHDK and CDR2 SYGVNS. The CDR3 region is CASSPGLSQGVYEQYF. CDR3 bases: TGTGCCAGCAGCCCCGGACTCTCTCAAGGGGTCTACGAGCAGTACTTC.

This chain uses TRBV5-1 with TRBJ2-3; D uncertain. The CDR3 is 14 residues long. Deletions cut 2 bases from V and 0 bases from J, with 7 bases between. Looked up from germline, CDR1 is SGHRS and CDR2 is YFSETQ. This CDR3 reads CASSFGESTDTQYF. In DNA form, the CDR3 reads TGCGCCAGCAGCTTTGGCGAGAGCACAGATACGCAGTATTTT.

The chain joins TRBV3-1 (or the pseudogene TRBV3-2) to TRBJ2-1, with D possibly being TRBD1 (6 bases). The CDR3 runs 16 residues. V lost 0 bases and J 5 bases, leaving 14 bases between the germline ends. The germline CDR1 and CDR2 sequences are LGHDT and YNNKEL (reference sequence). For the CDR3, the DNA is TGTGCCAGCAGCCAAGAGAGGGGCAGGGGCAACAATGAGCAGTTCTTC. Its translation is CASSQERGRGNNEQFF.

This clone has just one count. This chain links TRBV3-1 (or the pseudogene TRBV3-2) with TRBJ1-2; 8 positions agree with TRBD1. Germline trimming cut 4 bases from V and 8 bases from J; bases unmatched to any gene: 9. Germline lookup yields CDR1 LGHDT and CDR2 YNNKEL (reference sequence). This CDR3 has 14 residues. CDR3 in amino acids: CASSLDRVWGGYTF. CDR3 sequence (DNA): TGTGCCAGCAGCCTGGACAGGGTATGGGGCGGCTACACCTTC.

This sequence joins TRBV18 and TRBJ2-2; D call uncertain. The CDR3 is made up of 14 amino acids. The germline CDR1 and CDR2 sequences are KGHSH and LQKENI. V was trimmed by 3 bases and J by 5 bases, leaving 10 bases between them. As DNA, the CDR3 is TGTGCCAGCTCACCCCCGGTGCGGACCGGGGAGCTGTTTTTT. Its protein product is CASSPPVRTGELFF.

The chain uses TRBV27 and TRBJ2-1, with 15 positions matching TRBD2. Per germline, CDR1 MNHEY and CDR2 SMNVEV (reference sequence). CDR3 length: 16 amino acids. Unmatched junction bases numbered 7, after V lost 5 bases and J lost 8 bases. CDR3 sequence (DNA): TGTGCCAGCAGTACTCCGGGACTAGCGGGAGGCCATGAGCAGTTCTTC. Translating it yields CASSTPGLAGGHEQFF.

The CDR3 coding sequence is TGTGCCAGCTCCCCCCCCCTCCGGGAAAAACTGTTTTTT. Translation gives CASSPPLREKLFF. V and J are TRBV2 and TRBJ1-4; no firm D call. Trimming stripped 8 bases from V and 8 bases from J, with 15 bases between. CDR3 length: 13 residues. Germline loops: CDR1 SNHLY, CDR2 FYNNEI. Variable domain in full (rest from reference TRBV2 and TRBJ1-4): EPEVTQTPSHQVTQMGQEVILRCVPISNHLYFYWYRQILGQKVEFLVSFYNNEISEKSEIFDDQFSVERPDGSNFTLKIRSTKLEDSAMYFCASSPPLREKLFFGSGTQLSVL.

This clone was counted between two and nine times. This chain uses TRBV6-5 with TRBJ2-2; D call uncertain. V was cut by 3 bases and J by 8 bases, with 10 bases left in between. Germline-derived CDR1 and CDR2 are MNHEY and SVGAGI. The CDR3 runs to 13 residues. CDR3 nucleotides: TGTGCCAGCAGTTATGTAGCTCCAGGGGAGCTGTTTTTT. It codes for CASSYVAPGELFF.

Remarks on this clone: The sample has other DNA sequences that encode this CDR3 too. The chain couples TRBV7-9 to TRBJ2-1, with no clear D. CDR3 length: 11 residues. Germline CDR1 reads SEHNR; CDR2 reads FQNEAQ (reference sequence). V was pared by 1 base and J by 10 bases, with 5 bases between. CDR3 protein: CASSLEGEQFF. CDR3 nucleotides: TGTGCCAGCAGCTTAGAAGGGGAGCAGTTCTTC.

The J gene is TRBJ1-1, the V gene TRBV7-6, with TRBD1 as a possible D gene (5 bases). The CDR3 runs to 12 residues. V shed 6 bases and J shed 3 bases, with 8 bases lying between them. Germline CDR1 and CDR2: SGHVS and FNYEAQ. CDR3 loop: CASRKTDTEAFF. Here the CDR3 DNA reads TGTGCCAGCAGGAAGACAGACACTGAAGCTTTCTTT.

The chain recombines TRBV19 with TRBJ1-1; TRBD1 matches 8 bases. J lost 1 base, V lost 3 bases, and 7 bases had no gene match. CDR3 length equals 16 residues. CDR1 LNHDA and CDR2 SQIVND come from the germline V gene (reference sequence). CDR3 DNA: TGTGCCAGTAGTATGAGTCTTGGGACAGGGAACACTGAAGCTTTCTTT. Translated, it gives CASSMSLGTGNTEAFF.

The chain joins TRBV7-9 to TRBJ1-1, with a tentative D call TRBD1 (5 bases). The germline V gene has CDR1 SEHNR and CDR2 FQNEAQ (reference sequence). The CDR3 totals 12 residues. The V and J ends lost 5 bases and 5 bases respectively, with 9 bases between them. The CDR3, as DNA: TGTGCCAGCAGCCAGGGTGAGACTGAAGCTTTCTTT. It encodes CASSQGETEAFF.

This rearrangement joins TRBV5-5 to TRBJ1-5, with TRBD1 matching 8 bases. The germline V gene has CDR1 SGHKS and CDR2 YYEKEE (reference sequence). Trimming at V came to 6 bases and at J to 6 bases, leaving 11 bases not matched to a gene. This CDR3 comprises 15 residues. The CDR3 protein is CASTPGGGQVQPQHF. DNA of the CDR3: TGTGCCAGCACCCCCGGGGGGGGACAGGTTCAGCCCCAGCATTTT. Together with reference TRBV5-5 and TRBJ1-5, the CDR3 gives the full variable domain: DAGVTQSPTHLIKTRGQQVTLRCSPISGHKSVSWYQQVLGQGPQFIFQYYEKEERGRGNFPDRFSARQFPNYSSELNVNALLLGDSALYLCASTPGGGQVQPQHFGDGTRLSIL.

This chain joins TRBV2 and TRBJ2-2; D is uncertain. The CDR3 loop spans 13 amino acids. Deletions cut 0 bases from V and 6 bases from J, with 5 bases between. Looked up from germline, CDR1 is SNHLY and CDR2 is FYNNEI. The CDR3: CASSEAQAGELFF. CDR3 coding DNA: TGTGCCAGCAGTGAAGCGCAAGCCGGGGAGCTGTTTTTT.